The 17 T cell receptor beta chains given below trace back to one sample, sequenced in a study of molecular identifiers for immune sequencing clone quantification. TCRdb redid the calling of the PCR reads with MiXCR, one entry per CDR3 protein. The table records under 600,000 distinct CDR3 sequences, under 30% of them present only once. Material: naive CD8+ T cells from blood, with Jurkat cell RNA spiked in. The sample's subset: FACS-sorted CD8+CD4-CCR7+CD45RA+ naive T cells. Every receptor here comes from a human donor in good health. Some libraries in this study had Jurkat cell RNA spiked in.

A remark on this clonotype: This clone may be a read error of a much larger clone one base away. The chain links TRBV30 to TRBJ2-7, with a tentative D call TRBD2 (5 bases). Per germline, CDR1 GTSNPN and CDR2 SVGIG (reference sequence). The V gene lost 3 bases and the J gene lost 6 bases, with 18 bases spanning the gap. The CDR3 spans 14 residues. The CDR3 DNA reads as TGTGCCTGGAGCCCCGGGAACTTAGCCTCCGAGCAGTACTTC. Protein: CAWSPGNLASEQYF.

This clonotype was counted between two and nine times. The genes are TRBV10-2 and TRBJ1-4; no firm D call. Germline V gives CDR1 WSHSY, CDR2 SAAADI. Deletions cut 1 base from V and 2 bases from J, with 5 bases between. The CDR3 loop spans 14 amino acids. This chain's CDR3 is CASSEWRTNEKLFF. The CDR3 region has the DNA TGCGCCAGCAGTGAGTGGCGTACTAATGAAAAACTGTTTTTT.

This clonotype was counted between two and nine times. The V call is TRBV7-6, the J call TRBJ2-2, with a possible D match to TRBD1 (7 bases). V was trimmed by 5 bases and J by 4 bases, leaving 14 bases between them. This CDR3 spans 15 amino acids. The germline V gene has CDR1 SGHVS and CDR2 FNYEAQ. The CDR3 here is CASSIGTAGTGELFF. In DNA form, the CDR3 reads TGTGCCAGCAGCATTGGGACAGCGGGCACCGGGGAGCTGTTTTTT.

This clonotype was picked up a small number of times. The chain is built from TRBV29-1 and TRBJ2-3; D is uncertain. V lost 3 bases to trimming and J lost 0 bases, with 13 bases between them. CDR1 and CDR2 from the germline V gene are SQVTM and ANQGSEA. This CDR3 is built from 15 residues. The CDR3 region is CSVDPPFTSTDTQYF. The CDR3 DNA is TGCAGCGTTGACCCCCCCTTTACCAGCACAGATACGCAGTATTTT.

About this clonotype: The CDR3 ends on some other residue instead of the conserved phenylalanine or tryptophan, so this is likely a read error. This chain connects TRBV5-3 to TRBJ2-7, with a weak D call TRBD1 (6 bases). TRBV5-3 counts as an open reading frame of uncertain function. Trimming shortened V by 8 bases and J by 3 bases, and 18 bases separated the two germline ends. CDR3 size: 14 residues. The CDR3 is CASSVTGIYYEQYL. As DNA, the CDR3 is TGTGCCAGCAGCGTAACAGGGATTTACTACGAGCAGTACCTC.

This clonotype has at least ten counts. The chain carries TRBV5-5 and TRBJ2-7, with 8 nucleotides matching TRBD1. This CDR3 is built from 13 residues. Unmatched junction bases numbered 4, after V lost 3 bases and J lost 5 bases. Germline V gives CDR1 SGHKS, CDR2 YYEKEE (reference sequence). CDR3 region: CASSWQGADEQYF. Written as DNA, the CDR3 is TGTGCCAGCAGCTGGCAGGGGGCTGACGAGCAGTACTTC.

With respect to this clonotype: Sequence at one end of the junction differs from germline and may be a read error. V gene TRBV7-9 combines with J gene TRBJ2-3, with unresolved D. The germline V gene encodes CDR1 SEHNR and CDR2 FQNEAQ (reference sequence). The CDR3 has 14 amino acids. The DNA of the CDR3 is TGTGCCAGCAGCTTATTGGCGCGCCCAGATACGCTGTATTTT. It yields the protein CASSLLARPDTLYF.

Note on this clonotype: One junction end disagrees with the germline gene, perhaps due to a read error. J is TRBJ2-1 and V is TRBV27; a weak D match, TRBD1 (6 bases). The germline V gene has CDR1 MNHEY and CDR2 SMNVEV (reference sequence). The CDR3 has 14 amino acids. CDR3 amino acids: CVSSQPSDSHEQFF. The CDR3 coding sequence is TGTGTCAGCAGTCAACCCTCGGACAGTCACGAGCAGTTCTTC.

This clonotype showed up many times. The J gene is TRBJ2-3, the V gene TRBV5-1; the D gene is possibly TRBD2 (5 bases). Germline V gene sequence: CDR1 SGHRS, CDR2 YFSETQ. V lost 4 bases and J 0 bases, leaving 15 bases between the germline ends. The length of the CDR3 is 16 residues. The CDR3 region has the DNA TGCGCCAGCAGCCTCAGGAGCGGTAGGAGCACAGATACGCAGTATTTT. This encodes CASSLRSGRSTDTQYF.

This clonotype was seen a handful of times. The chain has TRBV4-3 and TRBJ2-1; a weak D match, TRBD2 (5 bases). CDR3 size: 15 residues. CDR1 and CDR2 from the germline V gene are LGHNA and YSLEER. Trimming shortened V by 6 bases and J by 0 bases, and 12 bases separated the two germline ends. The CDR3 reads CASRSSGTSYNEQFF. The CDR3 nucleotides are TGCGCCAGCAGATCGAGCGGTACCTCCTACAATGAGCAGTTCTTC.

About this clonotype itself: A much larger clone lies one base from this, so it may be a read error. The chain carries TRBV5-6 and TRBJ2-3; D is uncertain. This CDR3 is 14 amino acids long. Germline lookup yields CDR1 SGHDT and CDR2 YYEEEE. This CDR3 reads CAGSLVTASDTQYF. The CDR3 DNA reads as TGTGCCGGCAGCTTGGTGACGGCTTCAGATACGCAGTATTTT.

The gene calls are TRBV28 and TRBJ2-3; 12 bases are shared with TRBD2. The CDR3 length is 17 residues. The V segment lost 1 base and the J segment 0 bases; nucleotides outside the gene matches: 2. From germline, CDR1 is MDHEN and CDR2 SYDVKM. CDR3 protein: CASSLYGTSGSTDTQYF. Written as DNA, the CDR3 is TGTGCCAGCAGTTTATATGGGACTAGCGGGAGCACAGATACGCAGTATTTT. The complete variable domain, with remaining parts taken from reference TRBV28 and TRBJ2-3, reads DVKVTQSSRYLVKRTGEKVFLECVQDMDHENMFWYRQDPGLGLRLIYFSYDVKMKEKGDIPEGYSVSREKKERFSLILESASTNQTSMYLCASSLYGTSGSTDTQYFGPGTRLTVL.

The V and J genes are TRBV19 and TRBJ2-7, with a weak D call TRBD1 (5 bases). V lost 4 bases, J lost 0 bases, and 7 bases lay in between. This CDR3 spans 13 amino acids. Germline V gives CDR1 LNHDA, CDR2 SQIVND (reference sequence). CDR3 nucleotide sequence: TGTGCCAGTAGTACGGACATCTCCTACGAGCAGTACTTC. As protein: CASSTDISYEQYF.

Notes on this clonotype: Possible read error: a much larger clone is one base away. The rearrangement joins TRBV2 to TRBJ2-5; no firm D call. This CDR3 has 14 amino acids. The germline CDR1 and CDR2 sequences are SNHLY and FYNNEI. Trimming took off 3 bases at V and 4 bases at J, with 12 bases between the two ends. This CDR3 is CASSDRNGSETQYF. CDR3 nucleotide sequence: TGTGCCAGCAGTGACCGGAACGGATCAGAGACCCAGTACTTC.

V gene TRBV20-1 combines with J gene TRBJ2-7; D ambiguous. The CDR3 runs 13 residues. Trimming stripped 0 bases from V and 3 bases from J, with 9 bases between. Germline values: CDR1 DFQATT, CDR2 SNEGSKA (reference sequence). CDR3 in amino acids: CSARDLADYEQYF. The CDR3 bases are TGCAGTGCTAGAGATCTGGCAGACTACGAGCAGTACTTC.

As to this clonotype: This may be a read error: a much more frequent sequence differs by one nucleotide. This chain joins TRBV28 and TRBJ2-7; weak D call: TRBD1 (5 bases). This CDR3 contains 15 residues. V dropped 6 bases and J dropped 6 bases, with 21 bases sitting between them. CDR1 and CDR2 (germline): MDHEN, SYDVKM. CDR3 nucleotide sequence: TGTGCCAGCAGCGGCCGTGAGACAGAAACCCCCGAGCAGTACTTC. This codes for CASSGRETETPEQYF.

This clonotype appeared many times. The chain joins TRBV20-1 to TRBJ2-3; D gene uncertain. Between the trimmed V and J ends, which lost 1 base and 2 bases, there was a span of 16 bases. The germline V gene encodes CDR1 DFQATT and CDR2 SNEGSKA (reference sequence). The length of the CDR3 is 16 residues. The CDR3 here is CSARGGPSLLTDTQYF. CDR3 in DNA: TGCAGTGCTAGAGGTGGACCCTCACTCCTCACAGATACGCAGTATTTT.